This T cell receptor (beta chain) was identified during a study of blood T cells in healthy people across ages. Using a J-beta primer mix together with a sample-barcoded 5' primer, a second PCR was run for about 6 to 12 cycles. TCRdb reanalysed the 5' RACE reads using MiXCR and keeps one entry per CDR3 protein. The table shows hundreds of thousands of distinct CDR3 sequences, with 60% to 80% occurring only once. The CDR3 runs 14 residues. The V gene end was trimmed by 3 bases and the J gene end by 2 bases; junction bases not matched to a gene: 4. Per germline, CDR1 LGHDT and CDR2 YNNKEL (reference sequence).

The clonotype originates from a man between 25 and 39 years old in good health. V usage is TRBV3-1 and J usage is TRBJ2-7, with 7 bases aligning to TRBD1. The sample comprised blood. The CDR3 nucleotides are TGTGCCAGCAGCCACCCCGGGACAGCCTACGAGCAGTACTTC. Its protein is CASSHPGTAYEQYF.